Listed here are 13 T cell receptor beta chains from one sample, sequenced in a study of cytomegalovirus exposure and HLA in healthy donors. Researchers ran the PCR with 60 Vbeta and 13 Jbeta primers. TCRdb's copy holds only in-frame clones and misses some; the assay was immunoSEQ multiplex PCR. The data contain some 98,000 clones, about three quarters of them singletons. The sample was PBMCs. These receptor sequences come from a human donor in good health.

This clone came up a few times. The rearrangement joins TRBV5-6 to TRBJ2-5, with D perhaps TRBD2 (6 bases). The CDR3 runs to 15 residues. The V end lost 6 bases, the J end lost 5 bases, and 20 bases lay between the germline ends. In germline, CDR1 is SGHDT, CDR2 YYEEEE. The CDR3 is CASTFLFSGTETQYF. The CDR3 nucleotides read TGTGCCAGCACCTTTCTCTTTAGCGGTACGGAGACCCAGTACTTC.

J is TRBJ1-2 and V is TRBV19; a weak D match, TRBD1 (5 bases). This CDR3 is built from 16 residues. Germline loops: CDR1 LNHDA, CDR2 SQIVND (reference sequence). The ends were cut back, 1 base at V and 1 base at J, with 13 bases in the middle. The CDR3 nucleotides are TGTGCCAGTAGTATAGTTGCGACAGATATTAACTATGGCTACACCTTC. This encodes CASSIVATDINYGYTF.

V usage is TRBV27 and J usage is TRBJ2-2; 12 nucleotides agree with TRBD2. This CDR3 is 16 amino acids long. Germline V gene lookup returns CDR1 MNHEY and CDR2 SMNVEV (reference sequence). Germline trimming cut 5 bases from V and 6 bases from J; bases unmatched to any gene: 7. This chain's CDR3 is CASSPWTSGTAGELFF. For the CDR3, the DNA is TGTGCCAGCAGTCCCTGGACTAGCGGGACTGCCGGGGAGCTGTTTTTT.

The CDR3: CAISTRYEQYF. The DNA of the CDR3 is TGTGCCATCAGTACTCGGTACGAGCAGTACTTC. The chain recombines TRBV10-3 with TRBJ2-7; D is ambiguous. CDR1 is ENHRY, CDR2 SYGVKD, per germline. With 5 bases removed from V and 4 bases from J, the gap between germline ends came to 6 bases. The CDR3 length is 11 residues.

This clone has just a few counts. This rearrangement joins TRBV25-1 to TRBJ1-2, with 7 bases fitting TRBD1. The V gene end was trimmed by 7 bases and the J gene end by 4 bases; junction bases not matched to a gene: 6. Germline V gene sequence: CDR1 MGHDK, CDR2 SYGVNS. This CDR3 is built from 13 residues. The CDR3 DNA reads TGTGCCAGCAAGGGGGCGAGTGGCTATGGCTACACCTTC. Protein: CASKGASGYGYTF.

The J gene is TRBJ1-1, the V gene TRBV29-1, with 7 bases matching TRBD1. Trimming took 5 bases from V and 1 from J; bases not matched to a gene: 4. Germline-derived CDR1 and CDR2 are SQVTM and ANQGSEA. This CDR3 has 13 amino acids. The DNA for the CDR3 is TGCAGCGTTACGGGACAGCCGAACACTGAAGCTTTCTTT. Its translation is CSVTGQPNTEAFF.

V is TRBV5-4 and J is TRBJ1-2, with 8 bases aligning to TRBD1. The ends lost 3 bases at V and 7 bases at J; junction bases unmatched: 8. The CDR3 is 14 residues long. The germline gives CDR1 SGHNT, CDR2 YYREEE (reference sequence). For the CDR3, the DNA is TGTGCCAGCAGCTACGAGGACAGGGCAGGTGGCTACACCTTC. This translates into CASSYEDRAGGYTF.

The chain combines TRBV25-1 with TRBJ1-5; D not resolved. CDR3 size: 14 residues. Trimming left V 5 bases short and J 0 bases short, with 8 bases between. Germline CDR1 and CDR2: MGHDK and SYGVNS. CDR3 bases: TGTGCCAGCAGTCCTAACTATAGCAATCAGCCCCAGCATTTT. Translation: CASSPNYSNQPQHF.

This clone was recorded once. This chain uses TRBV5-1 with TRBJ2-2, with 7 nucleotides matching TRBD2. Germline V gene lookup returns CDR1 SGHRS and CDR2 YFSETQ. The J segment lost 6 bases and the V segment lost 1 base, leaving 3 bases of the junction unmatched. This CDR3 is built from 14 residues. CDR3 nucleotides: TGCGCCAGCAGCTTGACGGCGGGGGCCGGGGAGCTGTTTTTT. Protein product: CASSLTAGAGELFF.

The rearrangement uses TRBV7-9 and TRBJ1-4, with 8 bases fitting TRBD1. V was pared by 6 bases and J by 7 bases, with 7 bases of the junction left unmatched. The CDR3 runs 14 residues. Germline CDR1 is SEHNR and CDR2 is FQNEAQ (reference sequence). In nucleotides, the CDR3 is TGTGCCAGCAGTAGACCCGGGACAGGTGAAAAACTGTTTTTT. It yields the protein CASSRPGTGEKLFF.

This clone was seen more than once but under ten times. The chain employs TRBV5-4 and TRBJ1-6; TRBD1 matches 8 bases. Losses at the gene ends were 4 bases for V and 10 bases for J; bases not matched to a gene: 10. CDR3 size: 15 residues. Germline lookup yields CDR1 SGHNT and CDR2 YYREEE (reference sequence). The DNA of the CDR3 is TGTGCCAGCAGCGTATCCGGACAGGGATACTCACCCCTCCACTTT. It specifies CASSVSGQGYSPLHF.

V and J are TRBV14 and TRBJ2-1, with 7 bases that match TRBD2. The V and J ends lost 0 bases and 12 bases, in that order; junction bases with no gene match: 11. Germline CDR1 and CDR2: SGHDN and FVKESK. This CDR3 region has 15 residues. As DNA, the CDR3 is TGTGCCAGCAGCCAAGATGCCGGGGGGTCTCGTGGGCAGTTCTTC. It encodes CASSQDAGGSRGQFF.

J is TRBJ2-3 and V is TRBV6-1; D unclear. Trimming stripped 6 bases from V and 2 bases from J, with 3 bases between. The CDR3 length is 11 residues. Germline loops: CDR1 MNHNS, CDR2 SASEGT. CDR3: CASSNTDTQYF. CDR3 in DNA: TGTGCCAGCAGCAACACAGATACGCAGTATTTT.